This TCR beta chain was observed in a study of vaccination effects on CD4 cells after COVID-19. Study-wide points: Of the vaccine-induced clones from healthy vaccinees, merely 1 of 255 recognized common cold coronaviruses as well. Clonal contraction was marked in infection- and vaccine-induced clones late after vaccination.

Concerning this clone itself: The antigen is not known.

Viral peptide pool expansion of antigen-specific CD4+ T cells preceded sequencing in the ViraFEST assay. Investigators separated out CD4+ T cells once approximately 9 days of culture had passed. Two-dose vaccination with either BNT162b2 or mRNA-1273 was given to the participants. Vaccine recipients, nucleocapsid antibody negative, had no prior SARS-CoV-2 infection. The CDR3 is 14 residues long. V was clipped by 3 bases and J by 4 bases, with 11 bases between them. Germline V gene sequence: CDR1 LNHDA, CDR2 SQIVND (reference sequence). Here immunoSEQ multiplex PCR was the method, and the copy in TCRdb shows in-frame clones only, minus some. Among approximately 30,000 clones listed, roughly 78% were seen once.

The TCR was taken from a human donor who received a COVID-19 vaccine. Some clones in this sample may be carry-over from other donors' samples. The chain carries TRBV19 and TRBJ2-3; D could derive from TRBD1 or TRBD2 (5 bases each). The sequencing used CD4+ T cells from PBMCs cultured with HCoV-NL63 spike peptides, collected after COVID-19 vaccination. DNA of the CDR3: TGTGCCAGTAGTATCGGTGGGGGTGCAGATACGCAGTATTTT. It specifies CASSIGGGADTQYF.